Shown below are 8 T cell receptor beta chains from a single sample sequenced in a study of cytomegalovirus exposure and HLA in healthy donors listed by TCRdb under 2017. Receptor libraries were prepared by the immunoSEQ multiplex PCR assay. For the multiplex PCR, a mixture combining 60 forward primers for TCR Vbeta segments and 13 reverse primers for TCR Jbeta segments was used. Sourced from immuneACCESS, this table was stored by TCRdb with only in-frame sequences that have V and J called. A share of the clones is absent; for the studies checked, an unresolved V gene accounts for under half, and the remainder has no known explanation. In this sample the table shows 160,000 or so clones, roughly 80% of which occur a single time. The ten largest clones take up 0.5% to 0.55% of the sample. Material: PBMCs. These receptors originate from a woman between 45 and 65 years old in good health and CMV-seronegative.

The V gene is TRBV4-1, the J gene TRBJ2-7; D may be TRBD2 (5 bases). Germline V gene lookup returns CDR1 MGHRA and CDR2 YSYEKL. V was clipped by 2 bases and J by 4 bases, with 12 bases between them. The CDR3 loop spans 14 amino acids. The chain's CDR3 is CASSQPGKKYEQYF. DNA of the CDR3: TGCGCCAGCAGCCAACCCGGGAAGAAATACGAGCAGTACTTC.

In this sample, this clone turned up once. In DNA form, the CDR3 reads TGCGCCAGCAGCCGTATAGCGGGGGGGCGGGCAGATACGCAGTATTTT. Protein: CASSRIAGGRADTQYF. J is TRBJ2-3 and V is TRBV5-1; the match to TRBD2 covers 11 bases. V dropped 4 bases and J dropped 4; count of bases not matched to a gene: 8. There are 16 residues in the CDR3. CDR1 is SGHRS and CDR2 is YFSETQ in the germline V gene. Based on the CDR3 plus reference TRBV5-1 and TRBJ2-3, the full variable domain is KAGVTQTPRYLIKTRGQQVTLSCSPISGHRSVSWYQQTPGQGLQFLFEYFSETQRNKGNFPGRFSGRQFSNSRSEMNVSTLELGDSALYLCASSRIAGGRADTQYFGPGTRLTVL.

V gene TRBV28 combines with J gene TRBJ1-2, with 9 nucleotides matching TRBD1. Germline CDR1 and CDR2: MDHEN and SYDVKM. The CDR3 is made up of 18 amino acids. Unmatched junction bases numbered 15, after V lost 6 bases and J lost 1 base. The CDR3 loop reads CASSRINNNRGRNYGYTF. As DNA, the CDR3 is TGTGCCAGCAGCCGAATCAATAACAACAGGGGGCGTAACTATGGCTACACCTTC.

The chain is built from TRBV27 and TRBJ2-7; 8 bases map to TRBD1. V was clipped by 9 bases and J by 4 bases; unmatched bases: 5. The CDR3 is made up of 12 amino acids. CDR1 MNHEY and CDR2 SMNVEV come from the germline V gene (reference sequence). The CDR3 sequence is CAREDRVYEQYF. The CDR3 region has the DNA TGTGCCAGAGAGGACAGGGTTTACGAGCAGTACTTC.

CDR3 region: CASSRAGAVTEAFF. As DNA, the CDR3 is TGTGCCAGCAGCCGTGCGGGGGCGGTCACTGAAGCTTTCTTT. The V gene is TRBV5-6, the J gene TRBJ1-1; a possible D gene is TRBD1 (6 bases). The germline V gene encodes CDR1 SGHDT and CDR2 YYEEEE. The CDR3 is 14 amino acids. V lost 4 bases to trimming and J lost 4 bases, with 14 bases between them.

This clone was seen only once. The J gene is TRBJ2-7, the V gene TRBV5-6; 11 bases match TRBD1. The J segment lost 6 bases and the V segment lost 5 bases, leaving 4 bases of the junction unmatched. In germline, CDR1 is SGHDT, CDR2 YYEEEE. The CDR3 extends over 13 amino acids. Here the CDR3 reads CASRKDRGPEQYF. The CDR3 DNA follows: TGTGCCAGCAGAAAGGACAGGGGGCCCGAGCAGTACTTC.

The V call is TRBV10-3, the J call TRBJ1-4, with a tentative D call TRBD1 (5 bases). The V gene's germline CDR1 is ENHRY and CDR2 SYGVKD. V lost 5 bases, J lost 6 bases, and 10 bases lay in between. CDR3 size: 13 residues. CDR3 loop: CAISLGGDEKLFF. DNA for the CDR3: TGTGCCATCAGTTTGGGGGGGGATGAAAAACTGTTTTTT.

Concerning this clone: A junction boundary mismatches the germline segment, possibly from a read error. This sample also contains other DNA sequences that code for the same CDR3. The chain links TRBV6-5 to TRBJ1-4; D uncertain. The CDR3 totals 13 residues. Germline CDR1 reads MNHEY; CDR2 reads SVGAGI. CDR3 sequence: CASSETTNEKLFF. The CDR3 coding sequence is TGCGCCAGCAGCGAGACAACTAATGAAAAACTGTTTTTT.